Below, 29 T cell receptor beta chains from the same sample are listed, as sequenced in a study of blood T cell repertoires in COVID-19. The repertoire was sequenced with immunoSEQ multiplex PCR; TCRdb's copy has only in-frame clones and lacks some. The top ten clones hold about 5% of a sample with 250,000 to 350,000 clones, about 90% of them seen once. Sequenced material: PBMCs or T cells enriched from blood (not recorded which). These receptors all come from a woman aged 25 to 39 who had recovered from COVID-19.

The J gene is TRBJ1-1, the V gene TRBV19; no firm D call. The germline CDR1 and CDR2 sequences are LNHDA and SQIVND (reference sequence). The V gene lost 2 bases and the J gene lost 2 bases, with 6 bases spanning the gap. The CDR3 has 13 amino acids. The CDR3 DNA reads TGTGCCAGTAGTATACAGACAAACACTGAAGCTTTCTTT. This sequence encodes CASSIQTNTEAFF.

Here the CDR3 DNA reads TGTGCCAGCAGTTCCCCAGACATCCGTATCGGCTACGAGCAGTACTTC. Protein: CASSSPDIRIGYEQYF. The gene calls are TRBV28 and TRBJ2-7; D gene ambiguous. V was clipped by 4 bases and J by 3 bases, with 19 bases between them. The CDR3 extends over 16 amino acids. The germline V gene encodes CDR1 MDHEN and CDR2 SYDVKM.

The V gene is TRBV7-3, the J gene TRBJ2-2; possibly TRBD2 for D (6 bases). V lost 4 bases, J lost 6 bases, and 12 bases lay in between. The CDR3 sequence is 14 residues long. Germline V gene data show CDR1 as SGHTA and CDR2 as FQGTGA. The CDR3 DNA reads TGTGCCAGCAGCTCGGCCTCGGGGGCCGGGGAGCTGTTTTTT. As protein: CASSSASGAGELFF. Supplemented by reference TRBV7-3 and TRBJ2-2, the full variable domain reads GAGVSQTPSNKVTEKGKYVELRCDPISGHTALYWYRQSLGQGPEFLIYFQGTGAADDSGLPNDRFFAVRPEGSVSTLKIQRTERGDSAVYLCASSSASGAGELFFGEGSRLTVL.

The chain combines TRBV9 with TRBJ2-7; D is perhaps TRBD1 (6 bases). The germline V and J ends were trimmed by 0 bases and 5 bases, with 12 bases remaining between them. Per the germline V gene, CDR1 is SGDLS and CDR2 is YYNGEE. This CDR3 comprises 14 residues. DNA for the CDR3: TGTGCCAGCAGCGTAGCGGACAGAGGCGACGAGCAGTACTTC. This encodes CASSVADRGDEQYF.

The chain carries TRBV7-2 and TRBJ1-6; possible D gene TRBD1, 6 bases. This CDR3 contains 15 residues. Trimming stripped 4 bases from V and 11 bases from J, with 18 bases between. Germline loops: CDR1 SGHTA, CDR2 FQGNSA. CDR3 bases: TGTGCCAGCAGCTCTTCCCACAGGGCTGGAGCACCCCTCCACTTT. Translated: CASSSSHRAGAPLHF.

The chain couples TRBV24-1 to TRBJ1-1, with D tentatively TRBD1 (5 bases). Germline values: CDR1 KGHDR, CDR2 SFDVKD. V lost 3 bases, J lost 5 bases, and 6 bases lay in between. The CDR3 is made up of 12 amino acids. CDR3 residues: CATSDPGTEAFF. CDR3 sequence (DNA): TGTGCCACCAGTGATCCAGGGACTGAAGCTTTCTTT.

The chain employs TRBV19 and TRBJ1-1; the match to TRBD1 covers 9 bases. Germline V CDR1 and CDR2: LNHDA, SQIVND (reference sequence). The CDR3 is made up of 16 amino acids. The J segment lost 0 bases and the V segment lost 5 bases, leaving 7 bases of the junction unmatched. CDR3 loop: CASSPGQGQMNTEAFF. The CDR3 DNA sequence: TGTGCCAGTAGTCCTGGACAGGGGCAAATGAACACTGAAGCTTTCTTT.

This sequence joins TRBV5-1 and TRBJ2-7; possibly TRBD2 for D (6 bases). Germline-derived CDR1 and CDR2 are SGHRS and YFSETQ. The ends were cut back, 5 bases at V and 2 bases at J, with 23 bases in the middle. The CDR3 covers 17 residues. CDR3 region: CASRGGGRTARPYEQYF. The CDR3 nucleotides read TGCGCCAGCAGGGGGGGAGGCAGGACTGCACGTCCCTACGAGCAGTACTTC.

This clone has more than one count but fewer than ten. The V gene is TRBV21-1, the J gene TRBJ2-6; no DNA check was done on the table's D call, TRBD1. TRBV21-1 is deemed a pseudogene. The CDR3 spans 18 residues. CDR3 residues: CASSPRGQGRTGANVLTF. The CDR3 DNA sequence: TGTGCCAGCAGCCCAAGGGGGCAGGGGAGGACTGGGGCCAACGTCCTGACTTTC.

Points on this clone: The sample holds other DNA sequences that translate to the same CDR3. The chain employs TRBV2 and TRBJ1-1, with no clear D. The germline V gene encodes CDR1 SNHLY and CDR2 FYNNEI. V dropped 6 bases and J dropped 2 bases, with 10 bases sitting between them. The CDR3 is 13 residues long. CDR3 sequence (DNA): TGTGCCAGCAGAACAGATTTAAACACTGAAGCTTTCTTT. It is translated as CASRTDLNTEAFF.

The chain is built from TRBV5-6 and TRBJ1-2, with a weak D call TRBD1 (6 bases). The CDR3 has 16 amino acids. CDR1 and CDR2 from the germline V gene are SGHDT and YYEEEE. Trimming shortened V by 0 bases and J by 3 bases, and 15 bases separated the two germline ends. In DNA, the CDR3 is TGTGCCAGCAGCTTGGGGTCGGGACACCGATACTATGGCTACACCTTC. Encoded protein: CASSLGSGHRYYGYTF.

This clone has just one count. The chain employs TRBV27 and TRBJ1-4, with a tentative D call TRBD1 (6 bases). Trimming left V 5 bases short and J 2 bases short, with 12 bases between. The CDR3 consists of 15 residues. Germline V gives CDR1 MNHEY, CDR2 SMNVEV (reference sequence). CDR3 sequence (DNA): TGTGCCAGCAGTAGGCAGGGGCTGACTAATGAAAAACTGTTTTTT. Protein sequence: CASSRQGLTNEKLFF.

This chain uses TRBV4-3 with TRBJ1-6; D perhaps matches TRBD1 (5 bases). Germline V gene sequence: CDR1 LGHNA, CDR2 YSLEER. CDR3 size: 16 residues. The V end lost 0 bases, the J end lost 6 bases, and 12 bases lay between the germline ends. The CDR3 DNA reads TGCGCCAGCAGCCAAGACAGGGAAATTCGTAATTCACCCCTCCACTTT. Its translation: CASSQDREIRNSPLHF.

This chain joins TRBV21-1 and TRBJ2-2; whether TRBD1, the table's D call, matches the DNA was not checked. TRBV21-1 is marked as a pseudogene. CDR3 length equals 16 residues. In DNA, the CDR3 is TGTGCCAGCAGCAAATTAAAGAGACAGGGGCCCGGGGAGCTGTTTTTT. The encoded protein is CASSKLKRQGPGELFF.

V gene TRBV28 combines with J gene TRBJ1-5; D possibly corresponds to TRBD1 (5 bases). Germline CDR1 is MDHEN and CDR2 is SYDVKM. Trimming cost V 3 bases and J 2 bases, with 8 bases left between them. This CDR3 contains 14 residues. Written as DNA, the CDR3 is TGTGCCAGCAGTTTGGTGACAGGCAATCAGCCCCAGCATTTT. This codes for CASSLVTGNQPQHF.

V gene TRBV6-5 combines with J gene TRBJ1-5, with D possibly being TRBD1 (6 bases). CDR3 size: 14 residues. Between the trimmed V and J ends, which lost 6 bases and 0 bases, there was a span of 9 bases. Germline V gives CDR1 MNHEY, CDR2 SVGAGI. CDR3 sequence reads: CASRGGPSNQPQHF. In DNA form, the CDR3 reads TGTGCCAGCAGGGGGGGGCCTAGCAATCAGCCCCAGCATTTT.

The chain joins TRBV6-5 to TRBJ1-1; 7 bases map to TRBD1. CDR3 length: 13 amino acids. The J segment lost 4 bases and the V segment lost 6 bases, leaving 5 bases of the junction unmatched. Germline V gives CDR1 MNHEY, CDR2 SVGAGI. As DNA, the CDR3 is TGTGCCAGCAGGCCCGCAGGGGGCACTGAAGCTTTCTTT. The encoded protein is CASRPAGGTEAFF.

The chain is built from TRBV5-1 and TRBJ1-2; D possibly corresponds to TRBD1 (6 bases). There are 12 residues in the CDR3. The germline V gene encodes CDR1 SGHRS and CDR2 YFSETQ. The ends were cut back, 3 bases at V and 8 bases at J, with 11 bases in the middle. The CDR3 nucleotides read TGCGCCAGCAGCTCTCAGGGGAGAGGCTACACCTTC. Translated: CASSSQGRGYTF. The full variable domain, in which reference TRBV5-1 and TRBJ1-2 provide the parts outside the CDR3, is KAGVTQTPRYLIKTRGQQVTLSCSPISGHRSVSWYQQTPGQGLQFLFEYFSETQRNKGNFPGRFSGRQFSNSRSEMNVSTLELGDSALYLCASSSQGRGYTFGSGTRLTVV.

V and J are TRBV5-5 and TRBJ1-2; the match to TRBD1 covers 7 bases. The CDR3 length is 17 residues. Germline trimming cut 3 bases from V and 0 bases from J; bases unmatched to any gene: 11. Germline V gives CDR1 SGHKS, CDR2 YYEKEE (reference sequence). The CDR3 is CASSSRGTVLSNYGYTF. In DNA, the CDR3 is TGTGCCAGCAGCTCGCGCGGGACAGTCCTTTCTAACTATGGCTACACCTTC.

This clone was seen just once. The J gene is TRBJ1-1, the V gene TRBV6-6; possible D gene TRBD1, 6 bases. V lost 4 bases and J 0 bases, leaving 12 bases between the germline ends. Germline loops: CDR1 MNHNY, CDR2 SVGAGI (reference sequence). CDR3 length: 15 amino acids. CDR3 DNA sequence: TGTGCCAGCAGTTCCCCAGGGGATATGAACACTGAAGCTTTCTTT. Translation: CASSSPGDMNTEAFF.

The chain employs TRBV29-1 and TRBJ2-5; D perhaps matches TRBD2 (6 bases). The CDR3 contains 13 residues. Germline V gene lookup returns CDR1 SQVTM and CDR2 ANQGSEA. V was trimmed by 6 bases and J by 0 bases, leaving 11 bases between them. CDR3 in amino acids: CSVVLANQETQYF. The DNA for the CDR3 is TGCAGCGTAGTTCTAGCGAACCAAGAGACCCAGTACTTC.

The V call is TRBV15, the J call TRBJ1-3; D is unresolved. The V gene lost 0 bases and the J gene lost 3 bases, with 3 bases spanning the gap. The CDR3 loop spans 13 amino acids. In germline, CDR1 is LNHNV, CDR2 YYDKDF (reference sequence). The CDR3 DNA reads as TGTGCCACCAGCAGAGATCATGGAAACACCATATATTTT. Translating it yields CATSRDHGNTIYF.

CDR3: CASSEQETQYF. For the CDR3, the DNA is TGTGCCAGCAGTGAGCAGGAGACCCAGTACTTC. The V call is TRBV25-1, the J call TRBJ2-5; D gene uncertain. The CDR3 loop spans 11 amino acids. CDR1 is MGHDK and CDR2 is SYGVNS in the germline V gene. Trimming took off 3 bases at V and 5 bases at J, with 4 bases between the two ends.

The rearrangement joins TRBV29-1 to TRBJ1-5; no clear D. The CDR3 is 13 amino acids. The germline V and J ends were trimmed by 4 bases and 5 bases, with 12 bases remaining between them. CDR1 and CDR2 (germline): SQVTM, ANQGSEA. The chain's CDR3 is CSVAGGEDQPQHF. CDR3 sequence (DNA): TGCAGCGTTGCGGGTGGGGAGGATCAGCCCCAGCATTTT.

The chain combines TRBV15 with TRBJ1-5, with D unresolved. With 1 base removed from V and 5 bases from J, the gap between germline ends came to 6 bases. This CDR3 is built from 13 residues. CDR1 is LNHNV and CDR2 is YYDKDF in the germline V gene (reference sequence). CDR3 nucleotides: TGTGCCACCAGCAGAGTCTCTGATCAGCCCCAGCATTTT. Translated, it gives CATSRVSDQPQHF.

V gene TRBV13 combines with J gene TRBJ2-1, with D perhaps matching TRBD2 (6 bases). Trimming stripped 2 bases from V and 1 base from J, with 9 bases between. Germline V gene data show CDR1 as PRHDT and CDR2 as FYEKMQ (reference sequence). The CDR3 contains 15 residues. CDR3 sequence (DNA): TGTGCCAGCAGCTTAACCGGGGGTTCCTACAATGAGCAGTTCTTC. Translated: CASSLTGGSYNEQFF.

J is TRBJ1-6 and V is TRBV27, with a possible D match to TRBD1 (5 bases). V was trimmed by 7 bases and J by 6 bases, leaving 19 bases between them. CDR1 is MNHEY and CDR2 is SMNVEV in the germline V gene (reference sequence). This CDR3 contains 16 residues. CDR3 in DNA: TGTGCCAGCACCATGAGTGGGAGGGGAGGTAATTCACCCCTCCACTTT. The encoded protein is CASTMSGRGGNSPLHF.

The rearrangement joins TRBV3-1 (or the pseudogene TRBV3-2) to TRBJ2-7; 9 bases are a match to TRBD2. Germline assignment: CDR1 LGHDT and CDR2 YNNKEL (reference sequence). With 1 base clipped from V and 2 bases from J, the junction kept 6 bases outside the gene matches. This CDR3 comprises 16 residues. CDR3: CASSQVVAGATYEQYF. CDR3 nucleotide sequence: TGTGCCAGCAGCCAAGTTGTAGCGGGGGCTACCTACGAGCAGTACTTC.

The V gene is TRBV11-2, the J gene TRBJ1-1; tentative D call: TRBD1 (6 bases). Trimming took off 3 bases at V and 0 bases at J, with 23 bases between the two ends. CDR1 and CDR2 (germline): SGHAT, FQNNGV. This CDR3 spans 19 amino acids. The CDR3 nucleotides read TGTGCCAGCAGCTTCCCTTGGCTGAGAGGCAGGGACATGAACACTGAAGCTTTCTTT. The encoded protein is CASSFPWLRGRDMNTEAFF.